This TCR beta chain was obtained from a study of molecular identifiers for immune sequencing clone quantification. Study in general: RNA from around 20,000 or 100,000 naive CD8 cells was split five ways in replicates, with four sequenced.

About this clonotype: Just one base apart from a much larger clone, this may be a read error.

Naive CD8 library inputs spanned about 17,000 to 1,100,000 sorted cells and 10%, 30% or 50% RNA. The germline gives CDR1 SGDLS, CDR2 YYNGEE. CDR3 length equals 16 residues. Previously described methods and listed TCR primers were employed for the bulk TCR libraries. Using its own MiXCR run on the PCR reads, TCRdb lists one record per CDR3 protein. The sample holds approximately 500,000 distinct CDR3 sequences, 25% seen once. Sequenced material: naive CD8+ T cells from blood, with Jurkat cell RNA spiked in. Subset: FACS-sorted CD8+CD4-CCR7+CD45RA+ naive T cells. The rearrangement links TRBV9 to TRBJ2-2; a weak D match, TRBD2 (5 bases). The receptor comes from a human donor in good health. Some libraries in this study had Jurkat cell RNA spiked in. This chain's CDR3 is CASSVESYLYTGEQFF. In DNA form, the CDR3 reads TGTGCCAGCAGCGTAGAATCATATTTATACACCGGGGAGCAGTTTTTT.